A selection of T cell receptor beta chains follows, all from one sample in a study of blood T cell repertoires in COVID-19. The data were produced by immunoSEQ multiplex PCR, yet TCRdb's version contains in-frame clones alone and is incomplete. The data show approximately 290,000 clones, with about 89% seen just once and about 0.8% held by the top ten. Sequenced sample: peripheral blood. Every receptor here comes from a man younger than 45 with acute or convalescent COVID-19. Both conserved end residues are part of each CDR3. A D gene is named only where the DNA matches it firmly. Where a row states a size, it is once, few, many or the class of an expanded clone; other rows omit it.

J gene: TRBJ2-1; CDR3 length: 17; V gene: TRBV27; D gene: TRBD1; clone size: .; CDR3 protein: CASSLRDRVSSYNEQFF
J gene: TRBJ1-2; CDR3 length: 14; V gene: TRBV11-3; D gene: TRBD1; clone size: .; CDR3 protein: CASSSDRVGSGYTF
J gene: TRBJ2-7; CDR3 length: 16; V gene: TRBV11-2; D gene: .; clone size: .; CDR3 protein: CASSVRTDNYSYEQYF
J gene: TRBJ2-1; CDR3 length: 13; V gene: TRBV7-3; D gene: .; clone size: .; CDR3 protein: CASSPTIRGEQFF
J gene: TRBJ1-1; CDR3 length: 16; V gene: TRBV5-1; D gene: .; clone size: few; CDR3 protein: CASSGRVGVFNTEAFF
J gene: TRBJ2-3; CDR3 length: 15; V gene: TRBV5-1; D gene: TRBD2; clone size: .; CDR3 protein: CASRTSGRDTDTQYF
J gene: TRBJ1-3; CDR3 length: 14; V gene: TRBV28; D gene: .; clone size: .; CDR3 protein: CASSLFTGGNTIYF
J gene: TRBJ1-2; CDR3 length: 15; V gene: TRBV18; D gene: TRBD1; clone size: .; CDR3 protein: CASSPTGGGESGYTF
J gene: TRBJ1-5; CDR3 length: 14; V gene: TRBV6-1; D gene: .; clone size: .; CDR3 protein: CASSDRTDDQPQHF
J gene: TRBJ2-6; CDR3 length: 18; V gene: TRBV5-1; D gene: .; clone size: once; CDR3 protein: CASRVFLDGSSGANVLTF
J gene: TRBJ2-2; CDR3 length: 12; V gene: TRBV7-3; D gene: .; clone size: .; CDR3 protein: CASSSFAGELFF
J gene: TRBJ2-5; CDR3 length: 13; V gene: TRBV6-5; D gene: TRBD1; clone size: .; CDR3 protein: CASRTGDSETQYF
J gene: TRBJ1-1; CDR3 length: 15; V gene: TRBV29-1; D gene: .; clone size: once; CDR3 protein: CSANGPRGGYTEAFF
J gene: TRBJ1-1; CDR3 length: 16; V gene: TRBV10-3; D gene: .; clone size: .; CDR3 protein: CAIRRQGGGVVTEAFF
J gene: TRBJ1-1; CDR3 length: 15; V gene: TRBV5-1; D gene: .; clone size: .; CDR3 protein: CASSLDPSLNTEAFF
J gene: TRBJ1-2; CDR3 length: 14; V gene: TRBV3-1/TRBV3-2; D gene: .; clone size: .; CDR3 protein: CASSPWTANYGYTF
J gene: TRBJ1-4; CDR3 length: 13; V gene: TRBV6-4; D gene: .; clone size: .; CDR3 protein: CASLGRRPQKLFF
J gene: TRBJ2-7; CDR3 length: 14; V gene: TRBV7-9; D gene: .; clone size: .; CDR3 protein: CASSLVAGGNEQYF
J gene: TRBJ1-1; CDR3 length: 15; V gene: TRBV2; D gene: TRBD1; clone size: .; CDR3 protein: CASTGQGLVGTEAFF
J gene: TRBJ1-6; CDR3 length: 12; V gene: TRBV10-3; D gene: .; clone size: .; CDR3 protein: CAISAADSPLHF
J gene: TRBJ2-7; CDR3 length: 13; V gene: TRBV28; D gene: .; clone size: .; CDR3 protein: CASSPPWRDEQYF
J gene: TRBJ2-2; CDR3 length: 18; V gene: TRBV3-1/TRBV3-2; D gene: .; clone size: few; CDR3 protein: CASSQDQWTVTNTGELFF
J gene: TRBJ1-1; CDR3 length: 11; V gene: TRBV20-1; D gene: .; clone size: .; CDR3 protein: CSARRTFEAFF
J gene: TRBJ1-5; CDR3 length: 16; V gene: TRBV18; D gene: TRBD1; clone size: .; CDR3 protein: CASSPGGQGSIQPQHF
J gene: TRBJ2-2; CDR3 length: 14; V gene: TRBV11-2; D gene: .; clone size: .; CDR3 protein: CASRVRTNTGELFF
J gene: TRBJ2-3; CDR3 length: 15; V gene: TRBV6-2/TRBV6-3; D gene: .; clone size: .; CDR3 protein: CASSYYGGYTDTQYF
J gene: TRBJ2-1; CDR3 length: 15; V gene: TRBV7-2; D gene: TRBD2; clone size: .; CDR3 protein: CASSLASVAGSEQFF
J gene: TRBJ1-5; CDR3 length: 15; V gene: TRBV10-1; D gene: .; clone size: .; CDR3 protein: CASPKAGGLDQPQHF
J gene: TRBJ2-2; CDR3 length: 17; V gene: TRBV29-1; D gene: TRBD2; clone size: .; CDR3 protein: CSVKPGTSGRNTGELFF
J gene: TRBJ2-5; CDR3 length: 16; V gene: TRBV3-1/TRBV3-2; D gene: TRBD2; clone size: .; CDR3 protein: CASSDRPSGRRETQYF
J gene: TRBJ2-4; CDR3 length: 17; V gene: TRBV19; D gene: TRBD2; clone size: .; CDR3 protein: CASSMGGTLGAKNIQYF
J gene: TRBJ1-1; CDR3 length: 18; V gene: TRBV4-1; D gene: TRBD1; clone size: .; CDR3 protein: CASSQDGRLGTGDTEAFF
J gene: TRBJ2-7; CDR3 length: 13; V gene: TRBV11-2; D gene: .; clone size: .; CDR3 protein: CASSLEEAYEQYF
J gene: TRBJ1-3; CDR3 length: 16; V gene: TRBV11-2; D gene: TRBD1; clone size: .; CDR3 protein: CASSFGDRGLFNTIYF
J gene: TRBJ1-2; CDR3 length: 14; V gene: TRBV5-6; D gene: .; clone size: .; CDR3 protein: CASSLRGRGYGYTF
J gene: TRBJ2-3; CDR3 length: 16; V gene: TRBV10-1; D gene: TRBD2; clone size: .; CDR3 protein: CASSGRASGNTDTQYF
J gene: TRBJ1-2; CDR3 length: 13; V gene: TRBV7-8; D gene: .; clone size: .; CDR3 protein: CASSLKRDGGYTF
J gene: TRBJ1-1; CDR3 length: 12; V gene: TRBV2; D gene: .; clone size: .; CDR3 protein: CASSEQNTEAFF
J gene: TRBJ1-1; CDR3 length: 10; V gene: TRBV29-1; D gene: .; clone size: .; CDR3 protein: CSVDPYRPAF
J gene: TRBJ2-7; CDR3 length: 13; V gene: TRBV11-2; D gene: .; clone size: .; CDR3 protein: CASSLNSGYEQYF
J gene: TRBJ2-7; CDR3 length: 13; V gene: TRBV20-1; D gene: TRBD1; clone size: .; CDR3 protein: CSASRDRVYEQYF
J gene: TRBJ1-1; CDR3 length: 13; V gene: TRBV6-6; D gene: .; clone size: .; CDR3 protein: CASSYEVRTEAFF
J gene: TRBJ2-5; CDR3 length: 14; V gene: TRBV5-1; D gene: .; clone size: .; CDR3 protein: CASSLPVGARTQYF